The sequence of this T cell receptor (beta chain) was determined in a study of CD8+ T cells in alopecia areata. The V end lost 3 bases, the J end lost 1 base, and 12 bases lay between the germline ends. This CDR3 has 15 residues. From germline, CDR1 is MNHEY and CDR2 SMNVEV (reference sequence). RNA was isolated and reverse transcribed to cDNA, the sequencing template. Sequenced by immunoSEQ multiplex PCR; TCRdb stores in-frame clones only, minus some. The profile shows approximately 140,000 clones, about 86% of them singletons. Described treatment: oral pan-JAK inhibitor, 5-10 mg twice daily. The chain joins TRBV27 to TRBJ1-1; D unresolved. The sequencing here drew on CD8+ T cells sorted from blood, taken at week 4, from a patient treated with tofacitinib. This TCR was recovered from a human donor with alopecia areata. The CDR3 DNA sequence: TGTGCCAGCAGTTTTTCACCCGCAAGGAACACTGAAGCTTTCTTT. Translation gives CASSFSPARNTEAFF.